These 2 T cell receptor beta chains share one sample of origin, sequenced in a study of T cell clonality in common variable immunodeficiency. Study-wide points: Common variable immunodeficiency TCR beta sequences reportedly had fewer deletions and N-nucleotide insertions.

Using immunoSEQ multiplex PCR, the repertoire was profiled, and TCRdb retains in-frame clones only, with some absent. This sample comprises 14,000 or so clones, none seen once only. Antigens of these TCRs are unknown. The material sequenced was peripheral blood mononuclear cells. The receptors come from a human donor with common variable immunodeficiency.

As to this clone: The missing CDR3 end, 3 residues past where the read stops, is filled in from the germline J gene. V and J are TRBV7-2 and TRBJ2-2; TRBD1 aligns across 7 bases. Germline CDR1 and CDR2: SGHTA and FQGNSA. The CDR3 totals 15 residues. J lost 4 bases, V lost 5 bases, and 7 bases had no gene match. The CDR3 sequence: CASSARQGGTGELFF. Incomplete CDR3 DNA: TGTGCCAGCAGCGCTCGACAGGGCGGCACCGGGGAG.

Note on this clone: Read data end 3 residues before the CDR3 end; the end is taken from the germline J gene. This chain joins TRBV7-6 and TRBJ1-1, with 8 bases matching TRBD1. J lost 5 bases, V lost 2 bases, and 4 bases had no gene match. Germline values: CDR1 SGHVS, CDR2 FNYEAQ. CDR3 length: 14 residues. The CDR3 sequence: CASSLQGAQTEAFF. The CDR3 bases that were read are TGTGCCAGCAGCTTACAGGGGGCGCAGACTGAA.